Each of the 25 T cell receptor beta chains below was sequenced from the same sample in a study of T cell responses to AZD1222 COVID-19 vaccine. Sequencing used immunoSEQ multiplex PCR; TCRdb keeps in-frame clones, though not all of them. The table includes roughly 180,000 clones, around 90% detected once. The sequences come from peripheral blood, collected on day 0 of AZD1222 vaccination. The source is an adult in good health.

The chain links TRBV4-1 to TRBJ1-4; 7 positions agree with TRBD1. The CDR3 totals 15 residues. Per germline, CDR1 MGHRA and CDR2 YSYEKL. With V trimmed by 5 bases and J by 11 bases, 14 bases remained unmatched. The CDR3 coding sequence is TGCGCCAGCAGCAACCCGGGACAGATTACGGAGAAACTGTTTTTT. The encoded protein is CASSNPGQITEKLFF.

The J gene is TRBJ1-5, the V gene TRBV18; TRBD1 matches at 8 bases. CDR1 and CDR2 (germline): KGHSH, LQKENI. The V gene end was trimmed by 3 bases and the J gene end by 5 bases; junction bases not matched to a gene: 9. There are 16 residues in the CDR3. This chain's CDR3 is CASSPKQGGGHQPQHF. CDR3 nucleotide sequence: TGTGCCAGCTCACCTAAACAGGGGGGTGGGCATCAGCCCCAGCATTTT.

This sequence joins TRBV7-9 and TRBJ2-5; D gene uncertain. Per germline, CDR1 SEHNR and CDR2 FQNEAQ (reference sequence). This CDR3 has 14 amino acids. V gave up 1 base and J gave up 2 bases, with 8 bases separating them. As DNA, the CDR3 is TGTGCCAGCAGCTTAGTGGAACAGCAAGAGACCCAGTACTTC. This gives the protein CASSLVEQQETQYF. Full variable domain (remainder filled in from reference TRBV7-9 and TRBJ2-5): DTGVSQNPRHKITKRGQNVTFRCDPISEHNRLYWYRQTLGQGPEFLTYFQNEAQLEKSRLLSDRFSAERPKGSFSTLEIQRTEQGDSAMYLCASSLVEQQETQYFGPGTRLLVL.

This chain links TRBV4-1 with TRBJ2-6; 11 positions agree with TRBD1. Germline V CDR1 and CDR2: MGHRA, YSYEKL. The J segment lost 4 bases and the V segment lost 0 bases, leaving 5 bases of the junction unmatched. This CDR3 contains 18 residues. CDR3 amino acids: CASSQEGQGAGGANVLTF. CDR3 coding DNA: TGCGCCAGCAGCCAAGAAGGACAGGGGGCGGGAGGGGCCAACGTCCTGACTTTC.

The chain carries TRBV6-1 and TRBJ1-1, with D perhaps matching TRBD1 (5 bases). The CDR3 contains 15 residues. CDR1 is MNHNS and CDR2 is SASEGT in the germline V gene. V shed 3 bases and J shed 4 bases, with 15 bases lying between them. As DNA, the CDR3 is TGTGCCAGCAGTGAGCCCGGGGGGTCGAGCACTGAAGCTTTCTTT. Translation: CASSEPGGSSTEAFF.

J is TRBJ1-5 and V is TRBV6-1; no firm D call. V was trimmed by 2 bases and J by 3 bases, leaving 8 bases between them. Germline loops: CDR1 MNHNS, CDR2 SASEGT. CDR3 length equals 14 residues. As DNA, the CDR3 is TGTGCCAGCAGTGAATGGGCAGCCAATCAGCCCCAGCATTTT. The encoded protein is CASSEWAANQPQHF.

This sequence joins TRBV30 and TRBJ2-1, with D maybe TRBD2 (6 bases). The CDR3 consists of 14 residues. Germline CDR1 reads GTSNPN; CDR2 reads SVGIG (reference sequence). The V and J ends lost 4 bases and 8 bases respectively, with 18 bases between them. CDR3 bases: TGTGCCTGGAATCGGGCGGGGAATCGCGATGAGCAGTTCTTC. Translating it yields CAWNRAGNRDEQFF.

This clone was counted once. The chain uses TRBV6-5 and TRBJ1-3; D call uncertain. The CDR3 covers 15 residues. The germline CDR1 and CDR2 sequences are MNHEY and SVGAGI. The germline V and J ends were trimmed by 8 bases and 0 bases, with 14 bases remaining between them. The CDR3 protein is CASHGPVSSGNTIYF. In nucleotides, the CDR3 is TGTGCCAGCCACGGTCCGGTAAGCTCTGGAAACACCATATATTTT.

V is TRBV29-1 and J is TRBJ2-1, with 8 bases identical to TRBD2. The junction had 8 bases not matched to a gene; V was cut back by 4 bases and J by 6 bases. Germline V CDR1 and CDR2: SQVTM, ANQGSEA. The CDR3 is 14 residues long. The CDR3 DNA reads TGCAGCGTTGCCAGCGGGAGAAGGGGCAATGAGCAGTTCTTC. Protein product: CSVASGRRGNEQFF.

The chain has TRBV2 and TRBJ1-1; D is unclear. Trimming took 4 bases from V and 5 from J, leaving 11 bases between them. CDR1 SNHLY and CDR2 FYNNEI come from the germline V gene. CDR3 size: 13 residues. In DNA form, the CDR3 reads TGTGCCAGCAGTGCCCAGGAACGGACTGAAGCTTTCTTT. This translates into CASSAQERTEAFF.

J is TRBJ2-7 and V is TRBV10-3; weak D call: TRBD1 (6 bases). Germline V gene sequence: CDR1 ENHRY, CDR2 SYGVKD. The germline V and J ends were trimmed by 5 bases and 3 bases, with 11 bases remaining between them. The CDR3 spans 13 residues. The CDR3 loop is CAISPDRLYEQYF. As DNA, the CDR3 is TGTGCCATCAGTCCCGACAGGCTCTACGAGCAGTACTTC.

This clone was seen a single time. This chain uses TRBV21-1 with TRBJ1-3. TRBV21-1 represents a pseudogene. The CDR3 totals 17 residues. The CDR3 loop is CASSKSPGLRPGNTIYF. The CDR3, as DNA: TGTGCCAGCAGCAAGTCGCCGGGCCTCCGGCCGGGAAACACCATATATTTT.

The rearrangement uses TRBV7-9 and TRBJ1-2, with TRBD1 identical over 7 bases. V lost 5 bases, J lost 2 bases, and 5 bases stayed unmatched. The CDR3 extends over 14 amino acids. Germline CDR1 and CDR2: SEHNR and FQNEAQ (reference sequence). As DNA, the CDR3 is TGTGCCAGCAGCCTCACAGGGGTCAACTATGGCTACACCTTC. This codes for CASSLTGVNYGYTF.

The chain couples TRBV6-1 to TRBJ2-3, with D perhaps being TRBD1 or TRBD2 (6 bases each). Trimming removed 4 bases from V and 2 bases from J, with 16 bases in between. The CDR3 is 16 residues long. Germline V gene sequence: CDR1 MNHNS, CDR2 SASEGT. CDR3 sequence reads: CASSATGRDPTDTQYF. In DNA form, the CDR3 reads TGTGCCAGCAGTGCAACAGGGCGGGATCCCACAGATACGCAGTATTTT.

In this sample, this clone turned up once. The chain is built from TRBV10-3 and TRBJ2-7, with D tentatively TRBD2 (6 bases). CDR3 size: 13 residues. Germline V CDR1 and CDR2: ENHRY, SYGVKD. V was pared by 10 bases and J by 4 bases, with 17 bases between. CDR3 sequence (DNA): TGTGCCACCTTTACCAGCGGGCAGTACGAGCAGTACTTC. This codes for CATFTSGQYEQYF.

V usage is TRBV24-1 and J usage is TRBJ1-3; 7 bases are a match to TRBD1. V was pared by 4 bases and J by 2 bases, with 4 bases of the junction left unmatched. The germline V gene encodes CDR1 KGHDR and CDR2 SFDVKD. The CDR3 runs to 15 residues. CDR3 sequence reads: CATSDQGGPGNTIYF. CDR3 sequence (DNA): TGTGCCACCAGTGACCAGGGGGGGCCTGGAAACACCATATATTTT.

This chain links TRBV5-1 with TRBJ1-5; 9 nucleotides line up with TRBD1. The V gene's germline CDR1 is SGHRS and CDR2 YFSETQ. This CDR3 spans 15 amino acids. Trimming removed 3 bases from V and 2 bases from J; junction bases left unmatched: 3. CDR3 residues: CASSSTGGRNQPQHF. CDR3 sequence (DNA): TGCGCCAGCAGCTCCACAGGGGGCCGCAATCAGCCCCAGCATTTT.

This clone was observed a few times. This chain's CDR3 is CAWSRNRGWNEKLFF. The CDR3 nucleotides read TGTGCCTGGAGTCGTAACAGGGGGTGGAATGAAAAACTGTTTTTT. The V call is TRBV30, the J call TRBJ1-4; 8 bases line up with TRBD1. The CDR3 contains 15 residues. CDR1 and CDR2 (germline): GTSNPN, SVGIG (reference sequence). J was trimmed by 5 bases and V by 2 bases; bases with no gene match: 7.

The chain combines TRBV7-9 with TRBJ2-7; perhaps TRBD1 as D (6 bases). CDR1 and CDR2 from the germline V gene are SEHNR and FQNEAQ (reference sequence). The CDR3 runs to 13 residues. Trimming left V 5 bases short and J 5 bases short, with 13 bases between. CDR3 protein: CASSLVEGDEQYF. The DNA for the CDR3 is TGTGCCAGCAGCCTAGTCGAGGGGGACGAGCAGTACTTC.

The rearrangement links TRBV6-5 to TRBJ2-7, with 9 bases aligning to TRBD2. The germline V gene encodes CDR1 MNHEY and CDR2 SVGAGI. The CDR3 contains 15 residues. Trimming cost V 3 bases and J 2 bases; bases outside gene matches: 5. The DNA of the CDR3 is TGTGCCAGCAGTTATATAGCGGGAGAGGCCTACGAGCAGTACTTC. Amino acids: CASSYIAGEAYEQYF.

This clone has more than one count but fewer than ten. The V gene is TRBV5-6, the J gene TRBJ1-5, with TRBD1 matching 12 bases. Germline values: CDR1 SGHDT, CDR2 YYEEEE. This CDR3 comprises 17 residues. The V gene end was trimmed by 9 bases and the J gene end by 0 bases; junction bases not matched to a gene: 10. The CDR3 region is CAIKGQGALGSNQPQHF. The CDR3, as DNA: TGTGCCATCAAGGGACAGGGGGCCCTCGGTAGCAATCAGCCCCAGCATTTT.

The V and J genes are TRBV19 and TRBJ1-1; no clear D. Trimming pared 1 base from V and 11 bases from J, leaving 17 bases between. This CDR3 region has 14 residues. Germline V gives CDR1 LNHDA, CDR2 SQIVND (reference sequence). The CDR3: CASSIGRTGSTAFF. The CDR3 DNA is TGTGCCAGTAGTATAGGAAGAACGGGATCTACGGCTTTCTTT.

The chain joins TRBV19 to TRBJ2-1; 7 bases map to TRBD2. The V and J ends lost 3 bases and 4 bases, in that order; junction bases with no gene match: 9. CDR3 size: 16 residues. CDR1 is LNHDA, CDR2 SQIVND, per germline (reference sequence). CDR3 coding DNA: TGTGCCAGTAGTATTCCCCCTCGCGGGGGATACAATGAGCAGTTCTTC. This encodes CASSIPPRGGYNEQFF.

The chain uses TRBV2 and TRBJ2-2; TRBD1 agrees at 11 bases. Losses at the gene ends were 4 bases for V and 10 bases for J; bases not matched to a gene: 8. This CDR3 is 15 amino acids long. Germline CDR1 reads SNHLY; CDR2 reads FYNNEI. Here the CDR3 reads CASSVFRTGGAELFF. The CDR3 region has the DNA TGTGCCAGCAGTGTTTTTAGGACAGGGGGCGCGGAGCTGTTTTTT.

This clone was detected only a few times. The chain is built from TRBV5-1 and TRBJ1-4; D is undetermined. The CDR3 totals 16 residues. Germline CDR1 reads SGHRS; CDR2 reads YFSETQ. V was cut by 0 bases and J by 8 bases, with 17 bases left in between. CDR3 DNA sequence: TGCGCCAGCAGCTTGGAGGTTCGTCCTGGGAGGGAAAAACTGTTTTTT. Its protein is CASSLEVRPGREKLFF.